This entry lists 2 T cell receptor beta chains sequenced from one sample in a study of blood T cell repertoires in COVID-19. Some clones are missing from TCRdb's copy, which holds only in-frame ones; the method was immunoSEQ multiplex PCR. The data hold a few hundred thousand clones, with about 88% observed a single time. The material sequenced was peripheral blood. These receptors originate from a woman aged 40 to 50 who had recovered from COVID-19.

CDR3 residues: CASSPRRLEVLFF. In DNA form, the CDR3 reads TGTGCCAGTAGTCCCCGACGACTGGAAGTGCTGTTTTTT. V is TRBV19 and J is TRBJ1-4, with D uncertain. Germline values: CDR1 LNHDA, CDR2 SQIVND (reference sequence). V lost 5 bases and J lost 14, with 18 bases in between. The CDR3 consists of 13 residues.

The rearrangement joins TRBV6-5 to TRBJ1-1; a possible D gene is TRBD1 (5 bases). The CDR3 extends over 10 amino acids. The V end was cut by 6 bases, the J end by 6 bases, with 5 bases between. The germline gives CDR1 MNHEY, CDR2 SVGAGI. The CDR3 here is CASRGPEAFF. The CDR3 DNA follows: TGTGCCAGCAGGGGGCCTGAAGCTTTCTTT.